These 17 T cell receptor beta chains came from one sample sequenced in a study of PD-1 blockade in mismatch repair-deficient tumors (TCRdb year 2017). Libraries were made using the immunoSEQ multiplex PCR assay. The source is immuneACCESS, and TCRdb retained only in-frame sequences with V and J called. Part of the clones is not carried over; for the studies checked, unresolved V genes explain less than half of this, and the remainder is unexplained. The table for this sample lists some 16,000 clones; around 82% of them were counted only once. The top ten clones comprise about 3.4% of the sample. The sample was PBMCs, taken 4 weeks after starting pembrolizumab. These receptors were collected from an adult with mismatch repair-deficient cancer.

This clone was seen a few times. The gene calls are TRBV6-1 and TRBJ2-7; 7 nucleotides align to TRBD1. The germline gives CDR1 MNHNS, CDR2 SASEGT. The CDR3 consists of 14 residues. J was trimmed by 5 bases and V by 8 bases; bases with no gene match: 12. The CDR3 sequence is CASVGQYSQHEQYF. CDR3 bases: TGTGCCAGCGTGGGACAGTATAGCCAACACGAGCAGTACTTC.

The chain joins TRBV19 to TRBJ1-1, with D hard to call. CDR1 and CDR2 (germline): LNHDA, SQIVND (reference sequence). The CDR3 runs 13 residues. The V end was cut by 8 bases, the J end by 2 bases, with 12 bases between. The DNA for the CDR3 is TGTGCCAGTGGAGGTTATAGCAACACTGAAGCTTTCTTT. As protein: CASGGYSNTEAFF.

The CDR3 protein is CASSTGTASYEQYF. The CDR3 bases are TGTGCCAGTAGTACCGGGACAGCCTCCTACGAGCAGTACTTC. This chain uses TRBV19 with TRBJ2-7; 7 nucleotides agree with TRBD1. CDR3 size: 14 residues. V shed 4 bases and J 0 bases; nucleotides not matched to a gene: 3. Germline-derived CDR1 and CDR2 are LNHDA and SQIVND (reference sequence). Full variable domain (missing parts from reference TRBV19 and TRBJ2-7): DGGITQSPKYLFRKEGQNVTLSCEQNLNHDAMYWYRQDPGQGLRLIYYSQIVNDFQKGDIAEGYSVSREKKESFPLTVTSAQKNPTAFYLCASSTGTASYEQYFGPGTRLTVT.

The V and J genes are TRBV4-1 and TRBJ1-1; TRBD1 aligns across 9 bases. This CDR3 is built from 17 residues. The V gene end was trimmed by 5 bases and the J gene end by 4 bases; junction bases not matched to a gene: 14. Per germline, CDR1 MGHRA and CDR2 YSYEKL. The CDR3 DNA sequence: TGCGCCAGCAGCTCGAAATACACAGGGGGCGCCCGCACTGAAGCTTTCTTT. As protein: CASSSKYTGGARTEAFF.

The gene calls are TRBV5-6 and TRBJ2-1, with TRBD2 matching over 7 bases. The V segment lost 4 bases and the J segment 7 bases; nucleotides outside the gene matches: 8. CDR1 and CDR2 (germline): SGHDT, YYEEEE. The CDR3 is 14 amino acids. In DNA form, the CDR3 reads TGTGCCAGCAGCGGGGGACTACCCGGGAATGAGCAGTTCTTC. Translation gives CASSGGLPGNEQFF. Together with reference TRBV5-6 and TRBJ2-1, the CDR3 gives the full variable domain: DAGVTQSPTHLIKTRGQQVTLRCSPKSGHDTVSWYQQALGQGPQFIFQYYEEEERQRGNFPDRFSGHQFPNYSSELNVNALLLGDSALYLCASSGGLPGNEQFFGPGTRLTVL.

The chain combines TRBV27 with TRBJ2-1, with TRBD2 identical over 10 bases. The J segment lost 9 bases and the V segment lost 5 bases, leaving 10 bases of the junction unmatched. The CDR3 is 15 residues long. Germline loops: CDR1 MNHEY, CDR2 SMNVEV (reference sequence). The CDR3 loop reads CASSTRPGLAIEQFF. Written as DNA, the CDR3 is TGTGCCAGCAGTACCCGACCGGGACTAGCGATTGAGCAGTTCTTC.

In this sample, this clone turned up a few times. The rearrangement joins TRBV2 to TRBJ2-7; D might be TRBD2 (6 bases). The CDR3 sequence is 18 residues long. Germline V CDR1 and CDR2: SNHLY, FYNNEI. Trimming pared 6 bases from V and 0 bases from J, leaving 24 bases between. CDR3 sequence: CASSTAGTPNPRSYEQYF. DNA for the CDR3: TGTGCCAGCAGCACCGCGGGGACCCCGAACCCCCGCTCCTACGAGCAGTACTTC.

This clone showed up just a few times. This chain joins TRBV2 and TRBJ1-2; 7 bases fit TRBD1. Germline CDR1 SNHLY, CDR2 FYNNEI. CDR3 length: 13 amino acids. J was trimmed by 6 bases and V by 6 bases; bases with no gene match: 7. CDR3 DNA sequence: TGTGCCAGCAGATCCCAGGGGGACCATGGCTACACCTTC. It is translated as CASRSQGDHGYTF.

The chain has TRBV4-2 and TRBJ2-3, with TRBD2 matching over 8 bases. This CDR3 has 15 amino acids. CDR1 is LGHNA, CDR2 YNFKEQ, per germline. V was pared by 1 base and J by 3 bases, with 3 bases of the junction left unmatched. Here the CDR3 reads CASSQAQRETDTQYF. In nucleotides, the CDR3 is TGTGCCAGCAGCCAAGCCCAGCGGGAGACAGATACGCAGTATTTT.

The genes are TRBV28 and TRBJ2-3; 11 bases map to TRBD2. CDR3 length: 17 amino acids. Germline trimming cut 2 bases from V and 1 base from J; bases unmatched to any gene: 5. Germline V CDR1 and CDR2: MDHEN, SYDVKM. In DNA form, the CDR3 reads TGTGCCAGCAGTTTACGCAGACTAGCGGGACGCACAGATACGCAGTATTTT. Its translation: CASSLRRLAGRTDTQYF.

CDR3 DNA: TGTGCCAGCAGTGAACGATCTTTACAGATCACAGATACGCAGTATTTT. Encoded protein: CASSERSLQITDTQYF. V is TRBV6-1 and J is TRBJ2-3; D unclear. Trimming removed 2 bases from V and 2 bases from J, with 14 bases in between. The CDR3 has 16 residues. The germline CDR1 and CDR2 sequences are MNHNS and SASEGT.

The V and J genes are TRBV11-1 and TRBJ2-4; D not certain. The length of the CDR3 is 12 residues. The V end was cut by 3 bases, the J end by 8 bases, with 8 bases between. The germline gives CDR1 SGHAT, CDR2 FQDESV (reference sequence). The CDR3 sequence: CASSFRSDIQYF. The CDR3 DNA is TGTGCCAGCAGCTTTCGGTCCGACATTCAGTACTTC.

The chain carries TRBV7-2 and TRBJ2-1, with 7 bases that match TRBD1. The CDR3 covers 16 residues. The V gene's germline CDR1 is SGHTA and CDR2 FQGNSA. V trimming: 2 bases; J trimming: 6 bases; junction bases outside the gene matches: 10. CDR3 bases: TGTGCCAGCAGCTTACAAGGAACAAGGACAGGCAATGAGCAGTTCTTC. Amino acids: CASSLQGTRTGNEQFF. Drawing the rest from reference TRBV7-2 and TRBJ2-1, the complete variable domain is GAGVSQSPSNKVTEKGKDVELRCDPISGHTALYWYRQSLGQGLEFLIYFQGNSAPDKSGLPSDRFSAERTGGSVSTLTIQRTQQEDSAVYLCASSLQGTRTGNEQFFGPGTRLTVL.

CDR3: CASSFTTGGTGNYGYTF. Here the CDR3 DNA reads TGTGCCAGCAGTTTCACTACCGGGGGGACAGGGAACTATGGCTACACCTTC. The V gene is TRBV11-2, the J gene TRBJ1-2; 9 bases match TRBD1. The ends lost 6 bases at V and 2 bases at J; junction bases unmatched: 13. The V gene's germline CDR1 is SGHAT and CDR2 FQNNGV. The length of the CDR3 is 17 residues.

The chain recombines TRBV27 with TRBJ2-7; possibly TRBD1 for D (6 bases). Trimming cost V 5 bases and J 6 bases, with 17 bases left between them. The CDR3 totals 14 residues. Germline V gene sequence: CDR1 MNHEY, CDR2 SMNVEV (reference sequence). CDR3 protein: CASSLTGFRGEQYF. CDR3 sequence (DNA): TGTGCCAGCAGTCTAACAGGGTTCCGAGGCGAGCAGTACTTC.

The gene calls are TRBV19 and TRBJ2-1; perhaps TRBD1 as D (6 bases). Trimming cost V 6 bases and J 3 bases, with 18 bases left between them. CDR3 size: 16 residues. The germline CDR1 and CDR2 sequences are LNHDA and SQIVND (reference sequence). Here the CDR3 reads CASRGSAGADYNEQFF. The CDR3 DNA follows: TGTGCCAGTAGGGGATCTGCAGGGGCGGACTACAATGAGCAGTTCTTC.

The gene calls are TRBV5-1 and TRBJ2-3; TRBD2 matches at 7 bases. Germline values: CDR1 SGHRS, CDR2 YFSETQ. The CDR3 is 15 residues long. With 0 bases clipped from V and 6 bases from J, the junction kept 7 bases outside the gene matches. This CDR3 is CASSLELAERDTQYF. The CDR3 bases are TGCGCCAGCAGCTTGGAGCTAGCGGAGAGGGATACGCAGTATTTT.